This T cell receptor beta chain was sequenced for a study of cytomegalovirus exposure and HLA in healthy donors. As to this clone: The antigen is undetermined.

Both 60 Vbeta primers and 13 Jbeta primers went into the PCR. Clones were read by immunoSEQ multiplex PCR, and TCRdb kept only the in-frame ones, dropping some. This table has about 140,000 clones, 75% to 85% appearing once. General study results and limits: According to an earlier analysis, most TCR beta V segments yielded productive rearrangements about 87% or about 30% of the time. A later analysis revealed that TCR association rates differed between HLA loci, peaking at DRB1 and bottoming out at HLA-C.

CDR1 LNHDA and CDR2 SQIVND come from the germline V gene (reference sequence). The CDR3 extends over 15 amino acids. The V gene lost 1 base and the J gene lost 2 bases, with 9 bases spanning the gap. This receptor was identified in a man aged 50 to 60 in good health and CMV-seronegative. The chain recombines TRBV19 with TRBJ1-5; no clear D gene. Source material: PBMCs. The CDR3 loop reads CASSIGRGGNQPQHF. The CDR3 DNA sequence: TGTGCCAGTAGTATAGGGCGGGGTGGCAATCAGCCCCAGCATTTT.